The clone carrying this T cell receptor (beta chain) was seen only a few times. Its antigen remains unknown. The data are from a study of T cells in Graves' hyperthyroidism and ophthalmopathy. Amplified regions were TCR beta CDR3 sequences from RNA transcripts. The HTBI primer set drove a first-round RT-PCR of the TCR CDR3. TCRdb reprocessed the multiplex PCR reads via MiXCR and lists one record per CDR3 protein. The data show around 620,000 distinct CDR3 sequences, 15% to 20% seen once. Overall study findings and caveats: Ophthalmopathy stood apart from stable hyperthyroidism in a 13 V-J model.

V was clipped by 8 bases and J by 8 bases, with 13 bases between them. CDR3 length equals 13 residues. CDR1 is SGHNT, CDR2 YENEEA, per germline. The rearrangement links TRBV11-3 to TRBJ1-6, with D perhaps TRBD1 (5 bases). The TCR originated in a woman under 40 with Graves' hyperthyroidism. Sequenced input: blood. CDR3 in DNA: TGTGCCAGCCGACCGGGACTCGATTCACCCCTCCACTTT. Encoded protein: CASRPGLDSPLHF.